The source of this TCR beta chain is a study of T cells in localized non-small cell lung cancer. V was pared by 5 bases and J by 5 bases, with 6 bases of the junction left unmatched. Germline assignment: CDR1 LNHDA and CDR2 SQIVND (reference sequence). The CDR3 length is 15 residues. Method: immunoSEQ multiplex PCR; TCRdb's copy keeps in-frame clones and lacks some. Of about 45,000 clones listed, 65% to 90% were seen once; the top ten hold roughly 18%. This sequence originates from a man between 40 and 70 years old with stage III lung adenocarcinoma. Source: peripheral blood mononuclear cells, taken before any cancer treatment. The chain joins TRBV19 to TRBJ2-2; 9 bases line up with TRBD2. In nucleotides, the CDR3 is TGTGCCAGTAGTTCCGGGACTAGCATAACCGGGGAGCTGTTTTTT. Amino acids: CASSSGTSITGELFF.